The sample holds many counts of the clone carrying this TCR beta chain. Amplified TCR beta CDR3 regions derived from RNA transcripts. Initially, a first-round RT-PCR of the TCR CDR3 employed the HTBI primer set. TCRdb re-called the multiplex PCR reads with MiXCR, one entry per CDR3 protein. The sample lists about 350,000 distinct CDR3 sequences; roughly an eighth were seen once. These data belong to a study of T cells in Graves' hyperthyroidism and ophthalmopathy. Germline CDR1 is LNHDA and CDR2 is SQIVND (reference sequence). V lost 5 bases and J lost 0, with 16 bases in between. The CDR3 is 16 residues long.

The clonotype comes from a woman aged 40-49 years with Graves' ophthalmopathy. The chain links TRBV19 to TRBJ1-1; no definite D call. The sample consisted of blood. CDR3 residues: CASSVEGLGMNTEAFF. Here the CDR3 DNA reads TGTGCCAGTAGTGTTGAGGGATTGGGAATGAACACTGAAGCTTTCTTT. The full variable domain, with the rest looked up from reference TRBV19 and TRBJ1-1, is DGGITQSPKYLFRKEGQNVTLSCEQNLNHDAMYWYRQDPGQGLRLIYYSQIVNDFQKGDIAEGYSVSREKKESFPLTVTSAQKNPTAFYLCASSVEGLGMNTEAFFGQGTRLTVV.